These 9 T cell receptor beta chains were all obtained from the same sample, sequenced in a study of blood T cell repertoires in COVID-19. The method was immunoSEQ multiplex PCR; TCRdb's version includes in-frame clones alone and lacks a portion of them. This sample has roughly 670,000 clones, with around 90% found just once. Sequencing was done on a sample of peripheral blood. These receptors came from a woman aged 18-29 years with acute or convalescent COVID-19.

The chain links TRBV5-1 to TRBJ1-2, with 8 bases aligning to TRBD1. Looked up from germline, CDR1 is SGHRS and CDR2 is YFSETQ. V shed 4 bases and J 4 bases; nucleotides not matched to a gene: 3. The CDR3 is 13 residues long. CDR3 DNA: TGCGCCAGCAGCGCACAGGGGGTCTATGGCTACACCTTC. It specifies CASSAQGVYGYTF.

This chain joins TRBV7-8 and TRBJ2-7; D may be TRBD2 (5 bases). Trimming took 7 bases from V and 2 from J, leaving 15 bases between them. CDR3 length: 14 residues. The germline gives CDR1 SGHVS, CDR2 FQNEAQ. CDR3 nucleotide sequence: TGTGCCAGCAACCCCGACGGGAATACCTACGAGCAGTACTTC. This codes for CASNPDGNTYEQYF.

The J gene is TRBJ1-5, the V gene TRBV6-1, with 7 bases matching TRBD1. Unmatched junction bases numbered 13, after V lost 4 bases and J lost 4 bases. Germline CDR1 MNHNS, CDR2 SASEGT. The CDR3 is 17 residues long. CDR3 bases: TGTGCCAGCAGTGTCTTGGGGAGAGGGGGCTTTAATCAGCCCCAGCATTTT. It encodes CASSVLGRGGFNQPQHF.

V is TRBV10-1 and J is TRBJ1-2; the match to TRBD1 covers 8 bases. Germline-derived CDR1 and CDR2 are WNHNN and SYGVQD (reference sequence). The ends lost 3 bases at V and 2 bases at J; junction bases unmatched: 2. The CDR3 is made up of 14 amino acids. CDR3 in DNA: TGCGCCAGCAGTGATCGGGACAGGAACTATGGCTACACCTTC. Amino acid sequence: CASSDRDRNYGYTF.

The chain has TRBV5-5 and TRBJ1-6; D is perhaps TRBD1 (5 bases). V was clipped by 0 bases and J by 10 bases, with 20 bases between them. This CDR3 has 17 residues. Germline-derived CDR1 and CDR2 are SGHKS and YYEKEE (reference sequence). The CDR3 coding sequence is TGTGCCAGCAGCTTGGCCGGTGGGGGGTCCATGGGATCACCCCTCCACTTT. Translated: CASSLAGGGSMGSPLHF.

V is TRBV27 and J is TRBJ1-4; TRBD1 might be the D (5 bases). Between the trimmed V and J ends, which lost 4 bases and 5 bases, there was a span of 11 bases. The germline V gene encodes CDR1 MNHEY and CDR2 SMNVEV (reference sequence). This CDR3 is 14 amino acids long. The CDR3 DNA sequence: TGTGCCAGCAGTTACGGGGGAGCGAATGAAAAACTGTTTTTT. It translates to CASSYGGANEKLFF.

The chain employs TRBV29-1 and TRBJ1-1, with D unclear. Germline lookup yields CDR1 SQVTM and CDR2 ANQGSEA. This CDR3 region has 14 residues. CDR3 loop: CSLQRLSLNTEAFF. CDR3 DNA sequence: TGCAGTCTCCAGAGGCTATCCTTGAACACTGAAGCTTTCTTT.

The J gene is TRBJ2-2, the V gene TRBV4-3; 9 bases are shared with TRBD2. The junction had 4 bases not matched to a gene; V was cut back by 5 bases and J by 3 bases. CDR1 is LGHNA, CDR2 YSLEER, per germline. The CDR3 loop spans 15 amino acids. The DNA for the CDR3 is TGCGCCAGCAGCGTCCTAGCGGGGTACACCGGGGAGCTGTTTTTT. Encoded protein: CASSVLAGYTGELFF.

Only one count was recorded for this clone. This chain joins TRBV19 and TRBJ1-3; weak D call: TRBD1 (6 bases). The germline V gene encodes CDR1 LNHDA and CDR2 SQIVND (reference sequence). Trimming took 5 bases from V and 1 from J, leaving 12 bases between them. The CDR3 extends over 15 amino acids. DNA of the CDR3: TGTGCCAGTAGTTCAAAGGGGGTTTCTGGAAACACCATATATTTT. Amino acids: CASSSKGVSGNTIYF.